The present entry profiles one T cell receptor beta chain with its context. Study processing details: Researchers report that nucleated cell counts were estimated from reference gene primer amplification. Sequencing used immunoSEQ multiplex PCR; TCRdb keeps in-frame clones, though not all of them. The D gene and trimming were derived from the DNA, and the V and J assignments and clone size from that table. This sample has approximately 220,000 clones, with around 84% found just once. This entry comes from a study of blood T cell repertoires in COVID-19. Background on the study: Acute and convalescent COVID-19 specimens originated in the United States, Italy and Spain. PBMCs, B-cell-depleted T cells, or T cells were the source of the cDNA or gDNA that made up the material.

Input material: peripheral blood. The receptor's source is a man aged 50-60 years who had recovered from COVID-19.

CDR3 DNA sequence: TGCGCCAGCAGTGACGAGGCTTTCTATGGCTACACCTTC. This gives the protein CASSDEAFYGYTF. The rearrangement joins TRBV10-2 to TRBJ1-2; no definite D call. CDR1 is WSHSY, CDR2 SAAADI, per germline. V lost 3 bases, J lost 4 bases, and 9 bases lay in between. The CDR3 runs to 13 residues.